The rows below give T cell receptor beta chains drawn from one sample of a study of neurological immune-mediated disorders. From the 5' RACE reads, TCRdb called clonotypes with MiXCR, one entry per CDR3 protein. The sample shows approximately 25,000 distinct CDR3 sequences, roughly 21% of them seen only once. The sequenced sample was PBMCs. The receptors originated from a woman aged 60-75 years in good health. Each CDR3 is given with its conserved first and last residue. The order of the fields is D gene, clone size, J gene, V gene, CDR3 DNA, CDR3 protein. A D gene is named only where the DNA matches it firmly. Only part of the rows carry a size: once, few, many, or a class if the clone is expanded.

D gene: .; clone size: few; J gene: TRBJ1-6; V gene: TRBV30; CDR3 DNA: TGTGCCTACCGGGACCCCCTTAATTCACCCCTCCACTTT; CDR3 protein: CAYRDPLNSPLHF
D gene: TRBD1; clone size: many; J gene: TRBJ1-4; V gene: TRBV5-1; CDR3 DNA: TGCGCCAGCAGCGGGCAGGGGGTCCCTAATGAAAAACTGTTTTTT; CDR3 protein: CASSGQGVPNEKLFF
D gene: TRBD1; clone size: .; J gene: TRBJ2-2; V gene: TRBV7-2; CDR3 DNA: TGTGCCAGCAGCTTTACAGGGGTTGCCGGGGAGCTGTTTTTT; CDR3 protein: CASSFTGVAGELFF
D gene: .; clone size: many; J gene: TRBJ1-4; V gene: TRBV28; CDR3 DNA: TGTGCCAGCAGTTTAATCAGGGGAAGATCAACTAATGAAAAACTGTTTTTT; CDR3 protein: CASSLIRGRSTNEKLFF
D gene: TRBD1; clone size: few; J gene: TRBJ2-2; V gene: TRBV20-1; CDR3 DNA: TGCAGTGCTAGGGTACCGACAGGGCTCGGGGAGCTGTTTTTT; CDR3 protein: CSARVPTGLGELFF
D gene: .; clone size: many; J gene: TRBJ2-7; V gene: TRBV7-2; CDR3 DNA: TGTGCCAGCAGCTTAGACGGGACCTACGAGCAGTACTTC; CDR3 protein: CASSLDGTYEQYF
D gene: .; clone size: .; J gene: TRBJ1-1; V gene: TRBV25-1; CDR3 DNA: TGTGTCAGCGGGGTGGCTTCGGCGGCCACTGATGCTTTCTTT; CDR3 protein: CVSGVASAATDAFF
D gene: .; clone size: medium-sized; J gene: TRBJ2-4; V gene: TRBV5-1; CDR3 DNA: TGCGCCAGCAGCTCGGATGTAGGCAAAAACATTCAGTACTTC; CDR3 protein: CASSSDVGKNIQYF
D gene: .; clone size: .; J gene: TRBJ2-1; V gene: TRBV7-9; CDR3 DNA: TGTGCCAGCAGCTTACTCAATGAGCAGTTCTTC; CDR3 protein: CASSLLNEQFF
D gene: TRBD2; clone size: many; J gene: TRBJ2-2; V gene: TRBV5-4; CDR3 DNA: TGTGCCAGCAGCTCGGGACTAAATACCGGCGAGCTGTTTTTT; CDR3 protein: CASSSGLNTGELFF
D gene: .; clone size: many; J gene: TRBJ2-6; V gene: TRBV28; CDR3 DNA: TGTGCCAGCAGTTTATCCGACAGAGGCTCTGGGGCCAACGTCCTGACTTTC; CDR3 protein: CASSLSDRGSGANVLTF
D gene: .; clone size: many; J gene: TRBJ2-7; V gene: TRBV25-1; CDR3 DNA: TGTGCCAGCAGTGAAAAGGCCACCTCCTACGAGCAGTACTTC; CDR3 protein: CASSEKATSYEQYF
D gene: TRBD1; clone size: many; J gene: TRBJ2-1; V gene: TRBV5-1; CDR3 DNA: TGCGCCAGCAGCCTGTGGACAGGGGGTAGGACTACCTACAATGAGCAGTTCTTC; CDR3 protein: CASSLWTGGRTTYNEQFF
D gene: .; clone size: many; J gene: TRBJ1-2; V gene: TRBV5-1; CDR3 DNA: TGCGCCAGCAGCCCAGGGCCTCCAGGGGACCTGGGCTACACCTTC; CDR3 protein: CASSPGPPGDLGYTF
D gene: TRBD2; clone size: .; J gene: TRBJ2-7; V gene: TRBV27; CDR3 DNA: TGTGCCAGCAGCCGGACTAGCGGAACCTACGAGCAGTACTTC; CDR3 protein: CASSRTSGTYEQYF
D gene: .; clone size: .; J gene: TRBJ2-1; V gene: TRBV28; CDR3 DNA: TGTGCCAACAGTCCCTCTTACAATGAGCAGTTCTTC; CDR3 protein: CANSPSYNEQFF
D gene: .; clone size: many; J gene: TRBJ2-4; V gene: TRBV5-1; CDR3 DNA: TGCGCCAGCAGCGGCCAGGGGGCGGGGGACATTCAGTACTTC; CDR3 protein: CASSGQGAGDIQYF
D gene: .; clone size: many; J gene: TRBJ1-5; V gene: TRBV7-2; CDR3 DNA: TGTGCCAGCAGCTTACAGGGGACACGCAATCAGCCCCAGCATTTT; CDR3 protein: CASSLQGTRNQPQHF
D gene: .; clone size: many; J gene: TRBJ2-5; V gene: TRBV5-1; CDR3 DNA: TGCGCCAGCAGCTTGACGAAGGCAGGGGAAGAAGAGACCCAGTACTTC; CDR3 protein: CASSLTKAGEEETQYF
D gene: TRBD2; clone size: .; J gene: TRBJ2-1; V gene: TRBV20-1; CDR3 DNA: TGCAGTGCTAGACCGGGACTAGCGGGAGGCCCGGGGGCCTACAATGAGCAGTTCTTC; CDR3 protein: CSARPGLAGGPGAYNEQFF
D gene: .; clone size: many; J gene: TRBJ2-3; V gene: TRBV27; CDR3 DNA: TGTGCCAGCAGTTTGACGGGGAGTAGCACAGATACGCAGTATTTT; CDR3 protein: CASSLTGSSTDTQYF
D gene: .; clone size: many; J gene: TRBJ1-1; V gene: TRBV28; CDR3 DNA: TGTGCCAGCAGTTTTCAGGGCGCGGGAACTGAAGCTTTCTTT; CDR3 protein: CASSFQGAGTEAFF
D gene: TRBD2; clone size: many; J gene: TRBJ2-5; V gene: TRBV20-1; CDR3 DNA: TGCAGTGCCGCCATCGGTGTACTAGCGGGTCAAGAGACCCAGTACTTC; CDR3 protein: CSAAIGVLAGQETQYF
D gene: .; clone size: many; J gene: TRBJ1-2; V gene: TRBV5-8; CDR3 DNA: TGTGCCAGCAGCCAAGGGGGATTCCTCTATGGCTACACCTTC; CDR3 protein: CASSQGGFLYGYTF
D gene: .; clone size: .; J gene: TRBJ1-1; V gene: TRBV20-1; CDR3 DNA: TGCAGTGCAACCTCATCACTTTTTAACACTGAAGCTTTCTTT; CDR3 protein: CSATSSLFNTEAFF
D gene: .; clone size: medium-sized; J gene: TRBJ2-1; V gene: TRBV25-1; CDR3 DNA: TGTGCCAGCAAAACGGGGGCCCATGAGCAGTTCTTC; CDR3 protein: CASKTGAHEQFF
D gene: .; clone size: many; J gene: TRBJ1-2; V gene: TRBV6-6; CDR3 DNA: TGTGCCAGCAGCTCACAGGGTTTTGATGGCTACACCTTC; CDR3 protein: CASSSQGFDGYTF
D gene: .; clone size: many; J gene: TRBJ1-1; V gene: TRBV29-1; CDR3 DNA: TGCAGCGTTGAGAACACTGAAGCTTTCTTT; CDR3 protein: CSVENTEAFF
D gene: TRBD1; clone size: many; J gene: TRBJ1-5; V gene: TRBV7-2; CDR3 DNA: TGTGCCAGCAGCTTAAAGGCGGGGACAGGGGCCTTCAATCAGCCCCAGCATTTT; CDR3 protein: CASSLKAGTGAFNQPQHF
D gene: .; clone size: many; J gene: TRBJ2-7; V gene: TRBV7-9; CDR3 DNA: TGTGCCAGCAGCCCACCGAGGGGGGGGAAGGACGAGCAGTACTTC; CDR3 protein: CASSPPRGGKDEQYF
D gene: .; clone size: few; J gene: TRBJ2-3; V gene: TRBV6-2/TRBV6-3; CDR3 DNA: TGTGCCAGCTCCCGGGGATACCGCACAGATACGCAGTATTTT; CDR3 protein: CASSRGYRTDTQYF
D gene: .; clone size: few; J gene: TRBJ2-7; V gene: TRBV30; CDR3 DNA: TGTGCCTGGAGTAGGGACGCAGGGTACGAGCAGTACTTC; CDR3 protein: CAWSRDAGYEQYF
D gene: TRBD2; clone size: many; J gene: TRBJ2-2; V gene: TRBV25-1; CDR3 DNA: TGTGCCAGCAGTCCCACGCTAGCGGGAGGTGGAACCGGGGAGCTGTTTTTT; CDR3 protein: CASSPTLAGGGTGELFF